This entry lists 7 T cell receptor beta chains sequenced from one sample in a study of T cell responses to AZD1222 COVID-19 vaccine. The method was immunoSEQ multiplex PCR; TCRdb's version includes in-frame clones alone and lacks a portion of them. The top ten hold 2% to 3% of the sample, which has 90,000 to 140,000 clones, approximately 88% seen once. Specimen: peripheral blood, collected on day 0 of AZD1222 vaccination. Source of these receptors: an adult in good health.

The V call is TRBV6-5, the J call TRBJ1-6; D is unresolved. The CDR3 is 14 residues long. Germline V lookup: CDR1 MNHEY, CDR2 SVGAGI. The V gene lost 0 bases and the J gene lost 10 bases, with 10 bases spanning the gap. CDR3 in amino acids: CASSYSFNNSPLHF. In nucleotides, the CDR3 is TGTGCCAGCAGTTACTCATTTAACAACTCACCCCTCCACTTT.

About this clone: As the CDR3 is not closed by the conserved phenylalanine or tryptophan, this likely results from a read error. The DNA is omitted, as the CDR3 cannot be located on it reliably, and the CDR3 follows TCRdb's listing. CDR3 amino acids: CASSQDSRAPYLS. V and J are TRBV3-1 (or the pseudogene TRBV3-2) and TRBJ2-7. CDR1 is LGHDT, CDR2 YNNKEL, per germline (reference sequence). The CDR3 is 13 residues long, ends included.

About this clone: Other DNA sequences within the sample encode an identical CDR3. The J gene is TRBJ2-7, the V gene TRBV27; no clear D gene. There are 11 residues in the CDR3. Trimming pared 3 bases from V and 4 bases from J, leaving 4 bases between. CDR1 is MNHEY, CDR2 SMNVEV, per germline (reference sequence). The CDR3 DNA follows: TGTGCCAGCAGTTTTGGGTACGAGCAGTACTTC. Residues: CASSFGYEQYF.

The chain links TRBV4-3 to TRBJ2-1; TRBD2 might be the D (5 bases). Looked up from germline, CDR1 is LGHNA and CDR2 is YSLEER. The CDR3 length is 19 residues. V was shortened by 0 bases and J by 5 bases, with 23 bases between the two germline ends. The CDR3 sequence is CASSQEGWSGNSLDNEQFF. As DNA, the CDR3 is TGCGCCAGCAGCCAAGAAGGATGGTCCGGGAACTCCCTCGACAATGAGCAGTTCTTC.

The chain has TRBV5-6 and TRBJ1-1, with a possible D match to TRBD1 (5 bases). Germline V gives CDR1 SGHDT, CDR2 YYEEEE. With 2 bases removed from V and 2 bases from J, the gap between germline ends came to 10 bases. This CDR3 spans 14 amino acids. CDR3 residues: CASSFTRGNTEAFF. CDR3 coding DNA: TGTGCCAGCAGCTTCACTAGGGGCAACACTGAAGCTTTCTTT. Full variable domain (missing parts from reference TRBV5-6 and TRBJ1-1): DAGVTQSPTHLIKTRGQQVTLRCSPKSGHDTVSWYQQALGQGPQFIFQYYEEEERQRGNFPDRFSGHQFPNYSSELNVNALLLGDSALYLCASSFTRGNTEAFFGQGTRLTVV.

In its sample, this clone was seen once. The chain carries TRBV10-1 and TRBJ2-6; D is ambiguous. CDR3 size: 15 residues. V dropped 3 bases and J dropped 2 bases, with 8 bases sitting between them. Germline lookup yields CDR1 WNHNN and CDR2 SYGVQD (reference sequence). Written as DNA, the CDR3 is TGCGCCAGCAGTGATCAAATAGCTGGGGCCAACGTCCTGACTTTC. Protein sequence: CASSDQIAGANVLTF.

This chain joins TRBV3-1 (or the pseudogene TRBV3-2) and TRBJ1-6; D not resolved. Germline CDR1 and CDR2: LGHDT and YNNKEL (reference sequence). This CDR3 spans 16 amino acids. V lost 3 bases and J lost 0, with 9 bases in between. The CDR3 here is CASSHLGNSYNSPLHF. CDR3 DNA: TGTGCCAGCAGCCACCTAGGGAACTCCTATAATTCACCCCTCCACTTT.